This TCR beta chain was profiled in a study of tumor-infiltrating lymphocytes in primary liver carcinoma. The length of the CDR3 is 14 residues. V lost 6 bases to trimming and J lost 2 bases, with 13 bases between them. Germline V gene data show CDR1 as MNHEY and CDR2 as SVGAGI. Points on this clonotype: A much bigger clone sits one base away, suggesting this may be a read error.

Total RNA amounting to 500 ng was the source from which TCR beta cDNA was made with a constant-region primer. Researchers made the TCR beta libraries by running three nested multiplex PCR rounds with slightly modified ARM-PCR. TRBV1-TRBV30 forward primers paired with a C-beta reverse primer were used in the first two PCR rounds, which ran approximately 10 cycles each. TCRdb called the multiplex PCR reads again in MiXCR, with one record for every CDR3 protein. The sample lists some 320,000 distinct CDR3 sequences; roughly two thirds were seen once. Researchers drew blood RNA from unsorted whole blood and extracted germline DNA as well.

Sequenced input: peripheral blood. This sequence joins TRBV6-5 and TRBJ1-2, with D perhaps TRBD1 (6 bases). This receptor was taken from a man between 40 and 49 years old with primary liver carcinoma and hepatitis B virus infection. DNA of the CDR3: TGTGCCAGCAGGGAGGGGGGGACGAACTATGGCTACACCTTC. This codes for CASREGGTNYGYTF.